Shown below are 3 T cell receptor beta chains from a single sample sequenced in a study of CD8 T cells in Susac syndrome. An amount of RNA that ranged from about 0.45 to 1 ug was reverse transcribed with random hexamers. TCRdb redid the calling of the immunoSEQ multiplex PCR reads with MiXCR, one entry per CDR3 protein. The repertoire holds 100,000 to 150,000 distinct CDR3 sequences, with about 94% as singletons. Source material: CD8+ T cells from PBMCs. Every receptor here comes from a human donor with Susac syndrome.

V and J are TRBV5-6 and TRBJ1-2; 8 bases are a match to TRBD1. V lost 4 bases to trimming and J lost 2 bases; unmatched junction nucleotides: 1. CDR3 size: 13 residues. From germline, CDR1 is SGHDT and CDR2 YYEEEE. DNA of the CDR3: TGTGCCAGCAGCGGACAGGGCAACTATGGCTACACCTTC. It is translated as CASSGQGNYGYTF. The variable domain in full, completed from reference TRBV5-6 and TRBJ1-2, reads DAGVTQSPTHLIKTRGQQVTLRCSPKSGHDTVSWYQQALGQGPQFIFQYYEEEERQRGNFPDRFSGHQFPNYSSELNVNALLLGDSALYLCASSGQGNYGYTFGSGTRLTVV.

The chain uses TRBV12-3 or TRBV12-4 and TRBJ2-7; 9 bases agree with TRBD2. This CDR3 is built from 14 residues. The trim removed 7 bases at V and 3 bases at J, leaving 7 bases unmatched. CDR3 loop: CASTLAGPGYEQYF. CDR3 nucleotide sequence: TGTGCCAGCACCCTAGCGGGGCCAGGCTACGAGCAGTACTTC.

The chain couples TRBV20-1 to TRBJ1-4; TRBD1 might be the D (6 bases). The germline V gene encodes CDR1 DFQATT and CDR2 SNEGSKA (reference sequence). The CDR3 totals 15 residues. V shed 3 bases and J shed 5 bases, with 16 bases lying between them. CDR3 sequence: CSASDPGEENEKLFF. The DNA for the CDR3 is TGCAGTGCTAGCGACCCAGGGGAAGAGAATGAAAAACTGTTTTTT.